These 9 T cell receptor beta chains originate from one sample sequenced in a study of cytomegalovirus exposure and HLA in healthy donors. Primers included in the PCR were 60 Vbeta and 13 Jbeta primers. Sequencing was performed with immunoSEQ multiplex PCR; in TCRdb, only in-frame clones are kept and a portion is missing. The data show 150,000 to 200,000 clones, about 86% seen once. The sequenced material came from PBMCs. The receptors derive from a woman younger than 35 in good health and CMV-seropositive.

The gene calls are TRBV7-9 and TRBJ1-2; weak D call: TRBD1 (6 bases). This CDR3 comprises 15 residues. Trimming left V 3 bases short and J 4 bases short, with 15 bases between. From germline, CDR1 is SEHNR and CDR2 FQNEAQ (reference sequence). CDR3 sequence reads: CASSFQRQAVYGYTF. DNA for the CDR3: TGTGCCAGCAGCTTCCAGAGACAGGCGGTCTATGGCTACACCTTC.

This chain connects TRBV2 to TRBJ2-2, with a weak D call TRBD2 (5 bases). The CDR3 consists of 14 residues. The V end was cut by 2 bases, the J end by 3 bases, with 7 bases between. Germline V gene sequence: CDR1 SNHLY, CDR2 FYNNEI. CDR3 protein: CASSERRDTGELFF. CDR3 nucleotides: TGTGCCAGCAGTGAACGGCGGGACACCGGGGAGCTGTTTTTT.

V and J are TRBV9 and TRBJ1-2; D not certain. The CDR3 has 15 amino acids. V was cut by 0 bases and J by 3 bases, with 12 bases left in between. Germline assignment: CDR1 SGDLS and CDR2 YYNGEE. CDR3 in amino acids: CASSVANGVHYGYTF. Written as DNA, the CDR3 is TGTGCCAGCAGCGTAGCAAACGGGGTTCACTATGGCTACACCTTC. The whole variable domain, filled in from reference TRBV9 and TRBJ1-2, reads DSGVTQTPKHLITATGQRVTLRCSPRSGDLSVYWYQQSLDQGLQFLIQYYNGEERAKGNILERFSAQQFPDLHSELNLSSLELGDSALYFCASSVANGVHYGYTFGSGTRLTVV.

The chain employs TRBV30 and TRBJ2-2; TRBD2 matches 11 bases. The CDR3 totals 15 residues. V was pared by 2 bases and J by 2 bases, with 1 base of the junction left unmatched. Germline V gives CDR1 GTSNPN, CDR2 SVGIG (reference sequence). The CDR3 is CAWSLAGGNTGELFF. In DNA form, the CDR3 reads TGTGCCTGGAGTCTAGCGGGGGGCAACACCGGGGAGCTGTTTTTT.

The genes are TRBV2 and TRBJ1-6; TRBD1 matches at 9 bases. With V trimmed by 5 bases and J by 1 base, 6 bases remained unmatched. This CDR3 has 17 residues. CDR1 SNHLY and CDR2 FYNNEI come from the germline V gene. In nucleotides, the CDR3 is TGTGCCAGCAGTAAGACAGGGGGTAGGTCCTATAATTCACCCCTCCACTTT. It codes for CASSKTGGRSYNSPLHF.

The V gene is TRBV9, the J gene TRBJ1-2, with D unclear. Germline CDR1 SGDLS, CDR2 YYNGEE. CDR3 length equals 13 residues. Trimming took off 2 bases at V and 2 bases at J, with 7 bases between the two ends. The CDR3 DNA is TGTGCCAGCAGCGTGCCAGGAAACTATGGCTACACCTTC. Amino acid sequence: CASSVPGNYGYTF.

J is TRBJ1-2 and V is TRBV18; D gene unclear. The CDR3 sequence is 16 residues long. Trimming shortened V by 4 bases and J by 4 bases, and 19 bases separated the two germline ends. Germline V lookup: CDR1 KGHSH, CDR2 LQKENI. The CDR3 region is CASSQTMAGESYGYTF. In DNA, the CDR3 is TGTGCCAGCTCACAGACCATGGCGGGTGAGAGCTATGGCTACACCTTC.

This chain uses TRBV11-2 with TRBJ1-5; TRBD1 might be the D (6 bases). CDR3 size: 17 residues. Germline lookup yields CDR1 SGHAT and CDR2 FQNNGV. Trimming removed 3 bases at V and 1 base at J, with 16 bases between. The DNA of the CDR3 is TGTGCCAGCAGCTTGGTTACAGGGATGGGGAGCAATCAGCCCCAGCATTTT. It yields the protein CASSLVTGMGSNQPQHF.

The sample holds one count of this clone. J is TRBJ2-3 and V is TRBV18; D call uncertain. There are 14 residues in the CDR3. V lost 3 bases to trimming and J lost 2 bases, with 9 bases between them. Germline V gene sequence: CDR1 KGHSH, CDR2 LQKENI. CDR3 bases: TGTGCCAGCTCACCCCAACTACCCACAGATACGCAGTATTTT. This translates into CASSPQLPTDTQYF.